This entry concerns a single T cell receptor (beta chain). Its antigen remains unknown. There are 15 residues in the CDR3. Trimming took off 3 bases at V and 4 bases at J, with 13 bases between the two ends. Germline V CDR1 and CDR2: LNHNV, YYDKDF (reference sequence). This sample stems from a study of CD8+CD57+ T cells in acquired aplastic anemia. Study observations and caveats: Shared by patients and controls, 25 to 30 CD8+ CDR3s were abundant in patients.

Genomic DNA was employed as the template in profiling TCR beta VDJ and CDR3. TCRdb re-called the reads with MiXCR, one entry per CDR3 protein. The data show around 200,000 distinct CDR3 sequences, about half seen once. Sequenced input: sorted CD4+, CD8+, or CD8+CD57+ T cells (not recorded which) from PBMCs. This TCR derives from a human donor in good health, serving as a control. The V and J genes are TRBV15 and TRBJ1-3; possibly TRBD1 for D (6 bases). CDR3 region: CATSSRTVSGNTIYF. CDR3 in DNA: TGTGCCACCAGCAGCCGGACAGTCTCAGGAAACACCATATATTTT. Full variable domain (outside the CDR3, taken from reference TRBV15 and TRBJ1-3): DAMVIQNPRYQVTQFGKPVTLSCSQTLNHNVMYWYQQKSSQAPKLLFHYYDKDFNNEADTPDNFQSRRPNTSFCFLDIRSPGLGDTAMYLCATSSRTVSGNTIYFGEGSWLTVV.